Listed below are T cell receptor beta chains from one sample, sequenced in a study of OX40 agonist ivuxolimab in advanced cancers. Profiling relied on immunoSEQ multiplex PCR, and the TCRdb table lists in-frame clones only, not all of them. The sample records about 86,000 clones, roughly 89% being singletons. The sequenced sample was CD4+ or CD8+ T cells sorted from blood, obtained in a trial of the OX40 agonist ivuxolimab. The receptor source for this set is an adult with an advanced solid tumor such as melanoma, head and neck, liver or kidney cancer. Both conserved end residues are part of each CDR3. Fields, in order: V gene, D gene, J gene, clone size, CDR3 protein, CDR3 DNA. D genes are given only for firm matches. Only some rows state a clone size, as once, few, many or a class for expanded clones.

V: TRBV11-2
D: NA
J: TRBJ2-3
size: once
CDR3: CASSLEQGTQYF
DNA: TGTGCCAGCAGCTTAGAGCAGGGTACGCAGTATTTT

V: TRBV19
D: TRBD2
J: TRBJ2-1
size: NA
CDR3: CASSIRLAADEQFF
DNA: TGTGCCAGTAGTATACGACTAGCTGCGGATGAGCAGTTCTTC

V: TRBV11-1
D: TRBD1
J: TRBJ1-6
size: NA
CDR3: CASSGRDRGLRNSPLHF
DNA: TGTGCCAGCAGCGGCCGAGACAGGGGGCTGAGGAATTCACCCCTCCACTTT

V: TRBV19
D: NA
J: TRBJ2-7
size: NA
CDR3: CASTSGQAGYEQYF
DNA: NA

V: TRBV5-6
D: TRBD1
J: TRBJ1-1
size: NA
CDR3: CASSFLDRENTEAFF
DNA: TGTGCCAGCAGCTTTTTGGACAGGGAGAACACTGAAGCTTTCTTT

V: TRBV9
D: TRBD2
J: TRBJ2-1
size: once
CDR3: CASSRGLAGGEQFF
DNA: TGTGCCAGCAGCCGGGGACTAGCGGGGGGCGAGCAGTTCTTC

V: TRBV11-2
D: NA
J: TRBJ1-1
size: NA
CDR3: CASSLDLYTEAFF
DNA: TGTGCCAGCAGCTTAGATCTGTACACTGAAGCTTTCTTT

V: TRBV6-1
D: NA
J: TRBJ1-5
size: NA
CDR3: CASTQVVTSNQPQHF
DNA: TGTGCCAGCACCCAGGTGGTAACTAGCAATCAGCCCCAGCATTTT

V: TRBV5-6
D: NA
J: TRBJ1-1
size: NA
CDR3: CASTVGQNTEAFF
DNA: TGTGCCAGCACTGTGGGACAGAACACTGAAGCTTTCTTT

V: TRBV11-2
D: NA
J: TRBJ1-1
size: NA
CDR3: CASSLEEGAEAFF
DNA: TGTGCCAGCAGCTTAGAGGAGGGGGCTGAAGCTTTCTTT

V: TRBV6-1
D: NA
J: TRBJ1-4
size: NA
CDR3: CASRSGGLTNEKLFF
DNA: TGTGCCAGCAGGAGCGGGGGCTTGACTAATGAAAAACTGTTTTTT

V: TRBV27
D: NA
J: TRBJ2-6
size: NA
CDR3: CASSLWGSGANVLTF
DNA: TGTGCCAGCAGTTTGTGGGGATCTGGGGCCAACGTCCTGACTTTC

V: TRBV7-9
D: NA
J: TRBJ1-5
size: few
CDR3: CASSLVGDQPQHF
DNA: TGTGCCAGCAGCTTAGTTGGGGATCAGCCCCAGCATTTT

V: TRBV7-2
D: TRBD1
J: TRBJ1-2
size: NA
CDR3: CASSLGGQVGYTF
DNA: TGTGCCAGCAGCTTAGGGGGACAGGTTGGCTACACCTTC

V: TRBV27
D: TRBD2
J: TRBJ2-7
size: NA
CDR3: CASKLAGTYEQYF
DNA: TGTGCCAGCAAGCTAGCGGGGACCTACGAGCAGTACTTC

V: TRBV29-1
D: NA
J: TRBJ2-1
size: once
CDR3: CSVTRLGSYNEQFF
DNA: TGCAGCGTTACACGACTGGGCTCCTACAATGAGCAGTTCTTC

V: TRBV5-1
D: NA
J: TRBJ2-7
size: NA
CDR3: CASKGWGESLPPPYEQYF
DNA: TGCGCCAGCAAAGGATGGGGGGAATCCCTACCTCCTCCTTACGAGCAGTACTTC

V: TRBV14
D: NA
J: TRBJ2-6
size: NA
CDR3: CASSQELSGANVLTF
DNA: TGTGCCAGCAGCCAAGAACTCTCTGGGGCCAACGTCCTGACTTTC

V: TRBV7-9
D: TRBD2
J: TRBJ2-3
size: NA
CDR3: CASSSLLGGGQADTQYF
DNA: TGTGCCAGCAGCTCACTCCTCGGGGGGGGCCAAGCAGATACGCAGTATTTT

V: TRBV9
D: NA
J: TRBJ1-2
size: few
CDR3: CASSVAGGQGWHGYTF
DNA: TGTGCCAGCAGCGTAGCGGGGGGGCAGGGGTGGCATGGCTACACCTTC

V: TRBV6-1
D: NA
J: TRBJ1-2
size: NA
CDR3: CASSERGGSFYGYTF
DNA: TGTGCCAGCAGTGAAAGAGGGGGTAGCTTCTATGGCTACACCTTC

V: TRBV6-6
D: NA
J: TRBJ1-5
size: once
CDR3: CATTDSEGQPQHF
DNA: TGTGCCACTACGGACTCAGAAGGTCAGCCCCAGCATTTT